This T cell receptor beta chain was recorded in a study of cytomegalovirus exposure and HLA in healthy donors. Study-wide findings and caveats: CMV serostatus was the only immune exposure information that was available. A later analysis linked a missense variant in DCLRE1C to the trimming of TCR beta V and J genes. Most subjects' HLA-A and HLA-B alleles were reportedly predicted from TCR beta sequences. Researchers catalogued about 150 TCR beta chains as cytomegalovirus-associated.

PCR amplification relied on 60 Vbeta primers (plus 13 Jbeta primers). The repertoire was sequenced with immunoSEQ multiplex PCR; TCRdb's copy has only in-frame clones and lacks some. The sample holds over 150,000 clones, more than 60% seen once. V gave up 3 bases and J gave up 8 bases, with 17 bases separating them. The germline V gene has CDR1 SGHNT and CDR2 YYREEE (reference sequence). The CDR3 covers 14 residues. About this clone itself: What it binds is not known.

The chain links TRBV5-4 to TRBJ1-2; D may be TRBD1 (5 bases). The sequence derives from a man aged 40-49 years in good health and CMV-seronegative. Material for sequencing was PBMCs. CDR3 in amino acids: CASSSDPGSGGYTF. CDR3 nucleotide sequence: TGTGCCAGCAGCTCCGACCCAGGGTCAGGGGGCTACACCTTC.